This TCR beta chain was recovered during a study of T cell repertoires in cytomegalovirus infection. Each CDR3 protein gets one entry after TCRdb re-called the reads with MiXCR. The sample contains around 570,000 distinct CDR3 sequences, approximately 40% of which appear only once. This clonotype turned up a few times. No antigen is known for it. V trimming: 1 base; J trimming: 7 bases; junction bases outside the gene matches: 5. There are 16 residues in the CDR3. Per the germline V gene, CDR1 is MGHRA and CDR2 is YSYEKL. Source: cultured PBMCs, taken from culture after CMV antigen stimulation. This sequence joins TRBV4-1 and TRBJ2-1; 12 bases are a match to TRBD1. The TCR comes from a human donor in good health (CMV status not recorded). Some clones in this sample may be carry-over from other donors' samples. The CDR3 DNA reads TGCGCCAGCAGCCAAGCCCGGGACAGGGGGCGGAATGAGCAGTTCTTC. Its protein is CASSQARDRGRNEQFF.